One and the same sample provided the 9 T cell receptor beta chains below, sequenced in a study of Ad26.COV2.S vaccination and SARS-CoV-2 variants. Sequenced by immunoSEQ multiplex PCR; TCRdb stores in-frame clones only, minus some. The sample has about 480,000 clones; around 90% are singletons. Treatment specified: around 19 received Ad26.COV2.S at low or high dose, single or two shots; several received placebo; per-sample allocation not given. Repertoires come from day 63 after the first vaccine or placebo injection. The starting material was peripheral blood, obtained in a trial of Ad26.COV2.S vaccine versus placebo. These receptors were collected from a person aged 18 to 59 who received the Ad26.COV2.S COVID-19 vaccine or a placebo.

The J gene is TRBJ2-1, the V gene TRBV4-1; 9 nucleotides match TRBD2. CDR3 length: 19 residues. The V and J ends lost 4 bases and 3 bases, in that order; junction bases with no gene match: 16. Germline V CDR1 and CDR2: MGHRA, YSYEKL. The DNA for the CDR3 is TGCGCCAGCAGCCCCGAACCGGGACTAGCTCAGGGTAGCTACAATGAGCAGTTCTTC. It encodes CASSPEPGLAQGSYNEQFF.

This rearrangement joins TRBV6-1 to TRBJ2-7; the match to TRBD2 covers 7 bases. The CDR3 extends over 17 amino acids. Losses at the gene ends were 3 bases for V and 2 bases for J; bases not matched to a gene: 13. Germline CDR1 MNHNS, CDR2 SASEGT. The CDR3 DNA reads TGTGCCAGCAGTGACCCCCCAGCGGGGACCCACCCCTACGAGCAGTACTTC. This sequence encodes CASSDPPAGTHPYEQYF.

The genes are TRBV3-1 (or the pseudogene TRBV3-2) and TRBJ2-7; D may be TRBD2 (6 bases). V dropped 7 bases and J dropped 7 bases, with 8 bases sitting between them. The germline V gene has CDR1 LGHDT and CDR2 YNNKEL (reference sequence). The CDR3 has 10 amino acids. CDR3 sequence (DNA): TGTGCCAGCATCGGAGGGGAGCAGTACTTC. Protein: CASIGGEQYF.

This chain uses TRBV19 with TRBJ1-3; no definite D call. The CDR3 sequence is 13 residues long. CDR1 is LNHDA and CDR2 is SQIVND in the germline V gene (reference sequence). Here the CDR3 DNA reads TGTGCGTCCAGACCGTTCTCTGGAAACACCATATATTTT. Amino acids: CASRPFSGNTIYF.

This clone was seen a single time. The J gene is TRBJ1-2, the V gene TRBV5-1; D is possibly TRBD1 (5 bases). Trimming left V 4 bases short and J 4 bases short, with 14 bases between. CDR3 size: 14 residues. Germline CDR1 SGHRS, CDR2 YFSETQ. In DNA form, the CDR3 reads TGCGCCAGCAGCCCATCTGGGGGTGGCTATGGCTACACCTTC. Amino acid sequence: CASSPSGGGYGYTF.

Here the CDR3 reads CASSLHAGGSYEQYF. DNA for the CDR3: TGTGCCAGCAGTTTGCACGCGGGCGGCTCCTACGAGCAGTACTTC. The rearrangement links TRBV27 to TRBJ2-7, with D possibly TRBD2 on 5 matching bases. Germline-derived CDR1 and CDR2 are MNHEY and SMNVEV (reference sequence). The CDR3 covers 15 residues. Trimming removed 3 bases from V and 0 bases from J, with 12 bases in between.

DNA of the CDR3: TGTGCCTGGAGTGTAATATCTGACAGGGTGGGCTATGGCTACACCTTC. Its protein product is CAWSVISDRVGYGYTF. The chain carries TRBV30 and TRBJ1-2; 7 bases are a match to TRBD1. The CDR3 contains 16 residues. Germline values: CDR1 GTSNPN, CDR2 SVGIG (reference sequence). The J segment lost 4 bases and the V segment lost 0 bases, leaving 11 bases of the junction unmatched.

This clone was seen more than once but under ten times. This specimen includes other DNA sequences encoding the same CDR3. Here the CDR3 reads CASSLAGANTGELFF. CDR3 nucleotide sequence: TGTGCCAGCAGCTTAGCTGGGGCGAACACCGGGGAGCTGTTTTTT. The chain is built from TRBV7-9 and TRBJ2-2; D remains unclear. Germline CDR1 SEHNR, CDR2 FQNEAQ (reference sequence). This CDR3 has 15 amino acids. V gave up 0 bases and J gave up 0 bases, with 5 bases separating them.

This clone was detected a few times. The chain is built from TRBV3-1 (or the pseudogene TRBV3-2) and TRBJ2-7, with D possibly being TRBD1 or TRBD2 (5 bases each). This CDR3 is 12 amino acids long. In germline, CDR1 is LGHDT, CDR2 YNNKEL (reference sequence). Trimming left V 1 base short and J 6 bases short, with 7 bases between. CDR3 DNA: TGTGCCAGCAGCCAAGCGAGGGGCGAGCAGTACTTC. Protein sequence: CASSQARGEQYF.